A selection of T cell receptor beta chains follows, all from one sample in a study of OX40 agonist ivuxolimab in advanced cancers. The repertoire was sequenced with immunoSEQ multiplex PCR; TCRdb's copy has only in-frame clones and lacks some. The table records tens of thousands of clones, 93% of them present only once. This specimen consisted of CD4+ or CD8+ T cells sorted from blood, obtained in a trial of the OX40 agonist ivuxolimab. These receptors were taken from an adult with an advanced solid tumor such as melanoma, head and neck, liver or kidney cancer. The CDR3 runs from the conserved cysteine through the conserved F or W. D genes are given only for firm matches. Not every row has a clone size; where given, it reads once, few, many or a size class.

length	size	V	D	J	CDR3	DNA
14	NA	TRBV19	TRBD2	TRBJ2-1	CASRTSGLYNEQFF	TGTGCCAGTAGGACTAGCGGCCTCTACAATGAGCAGTTCTTC
15	once	TRBV7-9	NA	TRBJ1-4	CASSLNGPGGEKLFF	TGTGCCAGCAGCTTAAATGGTCCGGGAGGTGAAAAACTGTTTTTT
17	NA	TRBV4-3	TRBD2	TRBJ2-3	CASSQESVIAGGHTQYF	TGCGCCAGCAGCCAAGAATCCGTAATAGCGGGAGGGCATACGCAGTATTTT
15	NA	TRBV14	NA	TRBJ2-1	CASRPGRSSYNEQFF	TGTGCCAGCAGACCGGGACGGAGCTCCTACAATGAGCAGTTCTTC
15	NA	TRBV4-3	NA	TRBJ1-4	CASSRRGGRLEKLFF	TGCGCCAGCAGCCGACGAGGAGGGCGCTTGGAAAAACTGTTTTTT
15	NA	TRBV29-1	TRBD2	TRBJ2-7	CSVAGSRVAFYEQYF	TGCAGCGTAGCGGGATCAAGGGTCGCCTTCTACGAGCAGTACTTC
12	NA	TRBV7-9	NA	TRBJ2-1	CASSLASYEQFF	TGTGCCAGCAGCTTAGCGAGTTATGAGCAGTTCTTC
16	NA	TRBV19	TRBD1	TRBJ1-5	CASSIRGQGHNQPQHF	TGTGCCAGTAGTATAAGGGGACAGGGGCACAATCAGCCCCAGCATTTT
16	NA	TRBV11-1	NA	TRBJ2-4	CASSPWTDIAKNIQYF	TGTGCCAGCAGCCCTTGGACAGACATAGCCAAAAACATTCAGTACTTC
15	NA	TRBV9	NA	TRBJ2-1	CASSVVSLEGSEQFF	TGTGCCAGCAGCGTAGTATCACTCGAAGGGAGTGAGCAGTTCTTC